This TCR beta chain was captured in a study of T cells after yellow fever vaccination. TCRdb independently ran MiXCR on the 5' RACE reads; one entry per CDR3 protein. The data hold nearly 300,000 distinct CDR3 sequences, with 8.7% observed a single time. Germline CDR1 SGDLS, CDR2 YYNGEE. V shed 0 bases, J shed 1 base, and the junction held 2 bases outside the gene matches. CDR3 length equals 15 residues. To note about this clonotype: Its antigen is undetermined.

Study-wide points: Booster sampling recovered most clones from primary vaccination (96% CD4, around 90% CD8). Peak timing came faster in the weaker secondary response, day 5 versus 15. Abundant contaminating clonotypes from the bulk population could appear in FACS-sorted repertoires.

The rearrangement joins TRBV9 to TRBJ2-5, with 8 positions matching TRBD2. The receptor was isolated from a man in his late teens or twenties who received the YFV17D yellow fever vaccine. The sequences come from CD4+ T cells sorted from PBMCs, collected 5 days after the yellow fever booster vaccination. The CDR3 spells CASSVEAGVQETQYF. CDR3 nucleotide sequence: TGTGCCAGCAGCGTAGAAGCGGGGGTCCAAGAGACCCAGTACTTC.